These 17 T cell receptor beta chains share one sample of origin, sequenced in a study of T-cell memory formation after mild COVID-19 (dated by TCRdb to the early 2020s). Libraries were built with 5' RACE. The run used an Illumina NovaSeq 6000. TCRdb's own reprocessing of the public reads used fastp at Q25 and MiXCR and kept productive beta chains. Rows with a matching CDR3 protein are joined into one entry that keeps the most common DNA and genes. Recorded for this sample are more than 250,000 distinct CDR3 sequences; 15% to 20% of them occurred a single time. The ten largest clonotypes hold 22% of the sample. Sequencing was carried out using PBMCs or a T cell subset sorted from them (not recorded which). The receptors were gathered from a young man who had mild COVID-19 (a few samples of this study predate the infection). The sample titles of this study are shuffled in the database, so cell type and time point are left out; the donor was told from shared clones.

The chain recombines TRBV4-1 with TRBJ2-7; D is perhaps TRBD1 (6 bases). CDR3 length equals 15 residues. Germline loops: CDR1 MGHRA, CDR2 YSYEKL. V lost 4 bases and J lost 0, with 13 bases in between. The CDR3 DNA is TGCGCCAGCAGCCGCGCCGGGGACAACTCCTACGAGCAGTACTTC. Protein product: CASSRAGDNSYEQYF.

This clonotype was found a few times. This chain uses TRBV5-6 with TRBJ2-3, with D tentatively TRBD1 or TRBD2 (6 bases each). CDR3 size: 15 residues. Germline lookup yields CDR1 SGHDT and CDR2 YYEEEE. Trimming took 4 bases from V and 5 from J, leaving 17 bases between them. The CDR3 DNA reads TGTGCCAGCAGCCGCCCGGGGGCCTTGGGAGATACGCAGTATTTT. This sequence encodes CASSRPGALGDTQYF.

This clonotype was seen ten or more times. DNA of the CDR3: TGTGCCTGGAGCCGACAGGGGTCCGGGGAGCTGTTTTTT. Translated: CAWSRQGSGELFF. This chain links TRBV30 with TRBJ2-2; 8 nucleotides align to TRBD1. V gave up 3 bases and J gave up 6 bases; unmatched junction bases: 3. Germline lookup yields CDR1 GTSNPN and CDR2 SVGIG (reference sequence). The CDR3 runs 13 residues.

This clonotype was seen a handful of times. The rearrangement joins TRBV6-5 to TRBJ2-5; 7 bases fit TRBD1. CDR1 is MNHEY, CDR2 SVGAGI, per germline. The V and J ends lost 7 bases and 4 bases, in that order; junction bases with no gene match: 12. The length of the CDR3 is 15 residues. CDR3 residues: CASTPRTDRVETQYF. The CDR3 region has the DNA TGTGCCAGCACTCCAAGAACAGACAGGGTAGAGACCCAGTACTTC.

The chain combines TRBV7-9 with TRBJ2-5; 10 bases are shared with TRBD1. With 5 bases clipped from V and 3 bases from J, the junction kept 6 bases outside the gene matches. Germline V gene lookup returns CDR1 SEHNR and CDR2 FQNEAQ (reference sequence). The CDR3 is 15 amino acids. CDR3 DNA: TGTGCCAGCAGCCGCCTTGGGACAGGGGAAGAGACCCAGTACTTC. Translation gives CASSRLGTGEETQYF. Combining the CDR3 with reference TRBV7-9 and TRBJ2-5 gives the whole variable domain DTGVSQNPRHKITKRGQNVTFRCDPISEHNRLYWYRQTLGQGPEFLTYFQNEAQLEKSRLLSDRFSAERPKGSFSTLEIQRTEQGDSAMYLCASSRLGTGEETQYFGPGTRLLVL.

This sequence joins TRBV3-1 and TRBJ1-2; D is possibly TRBD1 (5 bases). The CDR3 loop spans 13 amino acids. Per the germline V gene, CDR1 is LGHDT and CDR2 is YNNKEL (reference sequence). Trimming stripped 4 bases from V and 6 bases from J, with 12 bases between. CDR3 amino acids: CASSLGLGDGYTF. The DNA for the CDR3 is TGTGCCAGCAGCCTCGGGTTGGGGGATGGCTACACCTTC.

The sample holds a few counts of this clonotype. This sequence joins TRBV25-1 and TRBJ2-5, with TRBD2 as a possible D gene (5 bases). The CDR3 extends over 16 amino acids. Germline V lookup: CDR1 MGHDK, CDR2 SYGVNS. Trimming left V 1 base short and J 5 bases short, with 17 bases between. CDR3 amino acids: CASSEWRIGSTETQYF. CDR3 DNA sequence: TGTGCCAGCAGTGAATGGCGCATAGGGAGCACGGAGACCCAGTACTTC.

This clonotype was detected a few times. The V call is TRBV29-1, the J call TRBJ2-7, with D perhaps given as TRBD1 or TRBD2 (5 bases each). The CDR3 is 11 amino acids. Per the germline V gene, CDR1 is SQVTM and CDR2 is ANQGSEA. Trimming cost V 3 bases and J 4 bases, with 7 bases left between them. The CDR3: CSVDWGYEQYF. CDR3 nucleotides: TGCAGCGTTGATTGGGGGTACGAGCAGTACTTC.

This clonotype was recorded a few times. The CDR3 coding sequence is TGTGCCAGCTCCGACCCCGATACGCAGTATTTT. Translation gives CASSDPDTQYF. The chain has TRBV18 and TRBJ2-3; unclear D gene. This CDR3 is 11 amino acids long. V was pared by 6 bases and J by 6 bases, with 7 bases between. Germline V gene sequence: CDR1 KGHSH, CDR2 LQKENI.

V usage is TRBV21-1 and J usage is TRBJ2-5; the table's D call of TRBD2 was not tested on the DNA. TRBV21-1 is given as a pseudogene. CDR3 length equals 18 residues. Here the CDR3 DNA reads TGTGCCAGCAGCAAGGGATTCTATCGCGGGGAGACCCAAGAGACCCAGTACTTC. Its translation is CASSKGFYRGETQETQYF.

This rearrangement joins TRBV9 to TRBJ1-3; the D gene is possibly TRBD1 (6 bases). From germline, CDR1 is SGDLS and CDR2 YYNGEE. The V gene lost 0 bases and the J gene lost 2 bases, with 9 bases spanning the gap. The CDR3 length is 15 residues. Written as DNA, the CDR3 is TGTGCCAGCAGCGTAGATGGGGGCCCTGGAAACACCATATATTTT. Amino acid sequence: CASSVDGGPGNTIYF.

The V call is TRBV7-2, the J call TRBJ2-5, with 13 bases fitting TRBD2. The V gene's germline CDR1 is SGHTA and CDR2 FQGNSA. V lost 8 bases and J lost 6; bases outside the gene matches: 9. This CDR3 comprises 15 residues. The CDR3 bases are TGTGCCAGCCGAACTAGCGGGGGGGCGTCTCAGACCCAGTACTTC. Amino acid sequence: CASRTSGGASQTQYF.

There are a few counts of this clonotype. The J gene is TRBJ2-4, the V gene TRBV28; D remains ambiguous. The germline V gene has CDR1 MDHEN and CDR2 SYDVKM. V gave up 6 bases and J gave up 0 bases, with 15 bases separating them. This CDR3 comprises 16 residues. The chain's CDR3 is CASSLPLSLAKNIQYF. In DNA, the CDR3 is TGTGCCAGCAGCCTCCCACTCTCGTTAGCCAAAAACATTCAGTACTTC. Together with reference TRBV28 and TRBJ2-4, the CDR3 gives the full variable domain: DVKVTQSSRYLVKRTGEKVFLECVQDMDHENMFWYRQDPGLGLRLIYFSYDVKMKEKGDIPEGYSVSREKKERFSLILESASTNQTSMYLCASSLPLSLAKNIQYFGAGTRLSVL.

The rearrangement joins TRBV9 to TRBJ2-3; 14 bases line up with TRBD2. V shed 3 bases, J shed 6 bases, and the junction held 3 bases outside the gene matches. Germline lookup yields CDR1 SGDLS and CDR2 YYNGEE. The length of the CDR3 is 15 residues. CDR3 loop: CASSGTSGGMDTQYF. The CDR3 DNA is TGTGCCAGCAGCGGGACTAGCGGGGGGATGGATACGCAGTATTTT.

This sequence joins TRBV10-2 and TRBJ2-7; 7 nucleotides match TRBD2. CDR1 is WSHSY and CDR2 is SAAADI in the germline V gene. The CDR3 spans 13 residues. The V segment lost 7 bases and the J segment 2 bases; nucleotides outside the gene matches: 5. The CDR3 region has the DNA TGCGCCAGCATCGGTGCGGGGGCCTACGAGCAGTACTTC. It specifies CASIGAGAYEQYF.

This chain connects TRBV6-5 to TRBJ1-2, with TRBD1 identical over 7 bases. Germline trimming cut 4 bases from V and 9 bases from J; bases unmatched to any gene: 17. Germline CDR1 MNHEY, CDR2 SVGAGI. This CDR3 has 16 residues. The CDR3 DNA reads TGTGCCAGCAGTTTTGGACAGGCCAAGGACCAGATAAGCTACACCTTC. It yields the protein CASSFGQAKDQISYTF.

This clonotype was counted many times. This sequence joins TRBV9 and TRBJ2-5; D is perhaps TRBD2 (6 bases). The CDR3 is 16 amino acids. Between the trimmed V and J ends, which lost 4 bases and 5 bases, there was a span of 21 bases. The germline gives CDR1 SGDLS, CDR2 YYNGEE. CDR3 bases: TGTGCCAGCAGCCCCCACCTCAGCGGGTTTAAGGAGACCCAGTACTTC. Translating gives CASSPHLSGFKETQYF.